Following are 25 T cell receptor beta chains from one sample sequenced in a study of T cell responses to AZD1222 COVID-19 vaccine. Sequenced by immunoSEQ multiplex PCR; TCRdb stores in-frame clones only, minus some. The sample lists around 70,000 clones; approximately 90% were seen once. The material sequenced was peripheral blood, taken 28 days after the second AZD1222 dose. The receptors were gathered from an adult who received the AZD1222 COVID-19 vaccine.

The V gene is TRBV5-4, the J gene TRBJ2-3, with D unresolved. With 3 bases removed from V and 1 base from J, the gap between germline ends came to 15 bases. The CDR3 covers 16 residues. Germline V gene sequence: CDR1 SGHNT, CDR2 YYREEE (reference sequence). For the CDR3, the DNA is TGTGCCAGCAGCTCCCTAGATTCCTGGGGCACAGATACGCAGTATTTT. Protein product: CASSSLDSWGTDTQYF.

The V and J genes are TRBV5-8 and TRBJ2-3, with D possibly matching TRBD2 (5 bases). Looked up from germline, CDR1 is SGHTS and CDR2 is YDEGEE. Deletions cut 3 bases from V and 4 bases from J, with 12 bases between. The CDR3 spans 14 residues. CDR3 region: CASSSWGAADTQYF. The DNA of the CDR3 is TGTGCCAGCAGCTCCTGGGGAGCGGCAGATACGCAGTATTTT.

This clone was counted once. The chain has TRBV5-1 and TRBJ2-1; D is ambiguous. Germline loops: CDR1 SGHRS, CDR2 YFSETQ. CDR3 length equals 11 residues. The V end was cut by 4 bases, the J end by 7 bases, with 6 bases between. The CDR3 loop reads CASSEQNEQFF. CDR3 nucleotides: TGCGCCAGCAGCGAGCAGAATGAGCAGTTCTTC.

V and J are TRBV7-9 and TRBJ1-1; D remains unclear. Germline CDR1 SEHNR, CDR2 FQNEAQ (reference sequence). The CDR3 is made up of 14 amino acids. Trimming shortened V by 2 bases and J by 5 bases, and 12 bases separated the two germline ends. The CDR3 sequence is CASSLRTDLTEAFF. The CDR3 DNA follows: TGTGCCAGCAGCTTAAGAACCGATCTAACTGAAGCTTTCTTT.

By sample share, this clone is medium-sized. The chain uses TRBV19 and TRBJ1-2; D gene uncertain. Trimming removed 3 bases from V and 8 bases from J, with 7 bases in between. This CDR3 is 11 amino acids long. Germline V gene sequence: CDR1 LNHDA, CDR2 SQIVND (reference sequence). The CDR3 loop reads CASSIGRGYTF. CDR3 in DNA: TGTGCCAGTAGTATCGGGAGGGGCTACACCTTC.

This clone occurred once. The gene calls are TRBV19 and TRBJ2-7; 13 bases line up with TRBD2. The CDR3 spans 17 residues. Per germline, CDR1 LNHDA and CDR2 SQIVND (reference sequence). The V gene end was trimmed by 2 bases and the J gene end by 5 bases; junction bases not matched to a gene: 9. The CDR3 reads CASSITSLAGGDHEQYF. DNA of the CDR3: TGTGCCAGTAGTATAACCTCACTAGCGGGAGGGGACCACGAGCAGTACTTC.

The J gene is TRBJ2-1, the V gene TRBV7-9, with 11 positions matching TRBD2. The CDR3 is made up of 17 amino acids. Germline CDR1 reads SEHNR; CDR2 reads FQNEAQ (reference sequence). V was pared by 5 bases and J by 5 bases, with 11 bases of the junction left unmatched. The CDR3 spells CASSLYSTSGTNNEQFF. The CDR3 region has the DNA TGTGCCAGCAGCCTATACTCGACTAGCGGGACGAACAATGAGCAGTTCTTC.

The J gene is TRBJ1-3, the V gene TRBV19; D unresolved. V was shortened by 5 bases and J by 0 bases, with 11 bases between the two germline ends. In germline, CDR1 is LNHDA, CDR2 SQIVND (reference sequence). This CDR3 spans 15 amino acids. The CDR3 here is CASSYSAISGNTIYF. Here the CDR3 DNA reads TGTGCCAGTAGTTATTCAGCGATCTCTGGAAACACCATATATTTT.

The CDR3, as DNA: TGCGCCAGCAGCTGGGGAACAGGGACTAAAAATGAGCAGTTCTTC. Protein product: CASSWGTGTKNEQFF. This chain joins TRBV5-1 and TRBJ2-1, with D possibly TRBD2 on 7 matching bases. This CDR3 region has 15 residues. V lost 3 bases to trimming and J lost 7 bases, with 17 bases between them. CDR1 and CDR2 from the germline V gene are SGHRS and YFSETQ.

The rearrangement uses TRBV7-2 and TRBJ1-1; D is undetermined. V was pared by 5 bases and J by 1 base, with 14 bases between. The CDR3 length is 15 residues. In germline, CDR1 is SGHTA, CDR2 FQGNSA. The CDR3 here is CASSPLLVGNTEAFF. CDR3 bases: TGTGCCAGCAGCCCTTTACTTGTAGGGAACACTGAAGCTTTCTTT.

This clone was seen a few times. CDR3 coding DNA: TGTGCCAGCAGCTTAATAGGGGGTGAGCAGTTCTTC. It yields the protein CASSLIGGEQFF. The gene calls are TRBV7-3 and TRBJ2-1, with D perhaps matching TRBD1 (6 bases). This CDR3 has 12 residues. V was shortened by 1 base and J by 9 bases, with 7 bases between the two germline ends. Per the germline V gene, CDR1 is SGHTA and CDR2 is FQGTGA.

This chain joins TRBV12-3 or TRBV12-4 and TRBJ1-2, with D uncertain. Deletions cut 1 base from V and 7 bases from J, with 7 bases between. The CDR3 has 12 amino acids. As DNA, the CDR3 is TGTGCCAGCAGTTTAGGGACCCTTGGCTACACCTTC. Protein: CASSLGTLGYTF.

The genes are TRBV19 and TRBJ2-7, with TRBD1 matching 7 bases. The CDR3 sequence is 13 residues long. Germline trimming cut 5 bases from V and 4 bases from J; bases unmatched to any gene: 5. CDR1 and CDR2 from the germline V gene are LNHDA and SQIVND (reference sequence). The CDR3 coding sequence is TGTGCCAGTAGTTCGGACAGGCCGTACGAGCAGTACTTC. It is translated as CASSSDRPYEQYF.

V usage is TRBV11-2 and J usage is TRBJ2-5, with no clear D. CDR3 size: 12 residues. The V gene's germline CDR1 is SGHAT and CDR2 FQNNGV. V dropped 1 base and J dropped 5 bases, with 5 bases sitting between them. CDR3 residues: CASSLVGETQYF. The CDR3, as DNA: TGTGCCAGCAGCTTAGTCGGGGAGACCCAGTACTTC.

The rearrangement uses TRBV7-2 and TRBJ2-1, with a tentative D call TRBD2 (6 bases). The germline V gene encodes CDR1 SGHTA and CDR2 FQGNSA. CDR3 size: 13 residues. The germline V and J ends were trimmed by 1 base and 9 bases, with 10 bases remaining between them. The CDR3 DNA is TGTGCCAGCAGCTTAGGGCCGGGAGTTGAGCAGTTCTTC. Protein: CASSLGPGVEQFF. Looking up the rest from reference TRBV7-2 and TRBJ2-1 gives the full variable domain: GAGVSQSPSNKVTEKGKDVELRCDPISGHTALYWYRQSLGQGLEFLIYFQGNSAPDKSGLPSDRFSAERTGGSVSTLTIQRTQQEDSAVYLCASSLGPGVEQFFGPGTRLTVL.

As DNA, the CDR3 is TGCGCCAGCAGTGAGCCGGGACAGGGGAGCACAGATACGCAGTATTTT. Translated, it gives CASSEPGQGSTDTQYF. This chain joins TRBV10-1 and TRBJ2-3; 10 bases are shared with TRBD1. V lost 2 bases and J lost 0; bases outside the gene matches: 2. Germline values: CDR1 WNHNN, CDR2 SYGVQD (reference sequence). The CDR3 is 16 amino acids.

CDR3 bases: TGCAGCGTTGGGACAGGCAATCAGCCCCAGCATTTT. This sequence encodes CSVGTGNQPQHF. This rearrangement joins TRBV29-1 to TRBJ1-5, with D maybe TRBD1 (6 bases). V was pared by 4 bases and J by 2 bases, with 6 bases between. The CDR3 consists of 12 residues. Germline assignment: CDR1 SQVTM and CDR2 ANQGSEA.

The V gene is TRBV7-2, the J gene TRBJ1-1; D is perhaps TRBD1 (6 bases). The germline CDR1 and CDR2 sequences are SGHTA and FQGNSA. The CDR3 spans 13 residues. Trimming removed 3 bases from V and 5 bases from J, with 10 bases in between. This CDR3 is CASSFRGRTEAFF. CDR3 DNA: TGTGCCAGCAGCTTCAGGGGAAGGACTGAAGCTTTCTTT.

The V gene is TRBV5-1, the J gene TRBJ1-3; D might be TRBD1 (5 bases). Trimming pared 0 bases from V and 3 bases from J, leaving 10 bases between. Germline loops: CDR1 SGHRS, CDR2 YFSETQ. CDR3 length equals 15 residues. DNA for the CDR3: TGCGCCAGCAGCTTGGGCAGGGAAAATGGAAACACCATATATTTT. Translation: CASSLGRENGNTIYF.

The chain has TRBV3-1 (or the pseudogene TRBV3-2) and TRBJ1-5; TRBD1 might be the D (6 bases). Deletions cut 0 bases from V and 6 bases from J, with 12 bases between. The CDR3 sequence is 15 residues long. CDR1 LGHDT and CDR2 YNNKEL come from the germline V gene (reference sequence). CDR3 sequence: CASSQDGGPGQPQHF. The CDR3 region has the DNA TGTGCCAGCAGCCAAGATGGGGGGCCCGGTCAGCCCCAGCATTTT.

V usage is TRBV3-1 (or the pseudogene TRBV3-2) and J usage is TRBJ1-1; D gene unclear. The length of the CDR3 is 14 residues. The ends were cut back, 1 base at V and 4 bases at J, with 10 bases in the middle. Germline CDR1 LGHDT, CDR2 YNNKEL (reference sequence). The CDR3 sequence is CASSQVGPGTEAFF. CDR3 nucleotide sequence: TGTGCCAGCAGCCAAGTGGGTCCCGGCACTGAAGCTTTCTTT.

The chain combines TRBV6-4 with TRBJ2-3; the match to TRBD1 covers 8 bases. V lost 7 bases, J lost 4 bases, and 7 bases stayed unmatched. The CDR3 spans 14 residues. Germline V CDR1 and CDR2: MRHNA, SNTAGT. The CDR3 DNA is TGTGCCAGCATGACTTCAGGGGGCGCAGATACGCAGTATTTT. It yields the protein CASMTSGGADTQYF.

This sequence joins TRBV27 and TRBJ1-2, with unresolved D. V gave up 3 bases and J gave up 4 bases, with 9 bases separating them. CDR1 is MNHEY and CDR2 is SMNVEV in the germline V gene (reference sequence). The CDR3 sequence is 13 residues long. CDR3 bases: TGTGCCAGCAGTTTCGCGGGAGGCTATGGCTACACCTTC. Translated, it gives CASSFAGGYGYTF.

The rearrangement links TRBV6-4 to TRBJ2-2, with D perhaps TRBD1 (6 bases). The CDR3 is made up of 18 amino acids. Germline V CDR1 and CDR2: MRHNA, SNTAGT. Trimming stripped 3 bases from V and 1 base from J, with 18 bases between. The DNA of the CDR3 is TGTGCCAGCAGTGAGGTGGGGGCCATGAGTTTGAACACCGGGGAGCTGTTTTTT. Its protein product is CASSEVGAMSLNTGELFF.

The chain carries TRBV5-6 and TRBJ1-2; D uncertain. The CDR3 has 15 amino acids. V gave up 6 bases and J gave up 6 bases, with 21 bases separating them. CDR1 SGHDT and CDR2 YYEEEE come from the germline V gene. The CDR3 region is CASILLGRSVDGYTF. In DNA form, the CDR3 reads TGTGCCAGCATCCTTCTCGGACGGTCCGTCGATGGCTACACCTTC.